This T cell receptor (beta chain) was recorded in a study of human T cells and chemical hapten exposure. Whole-study context: Patients got weekly scalp diphenylcyclopropenone doses over the roughly 24-week study. Upper-back patches of 0.01% DPC were read at 6 days.

Time point defined: pre-sensitization, week 0. Treatment indicated: therapeutic diphenylcyclopropenone sensitization with weekly scalp DPC. Staff drew blood before applying each patch test. Unfractionated whole blood was the source from which total RNA was extracted. V lost 6 bases, J lost 7 bases, and 13 bases lay in between. Germline values: CDR1 MGHDK, CDR2 SYGVNS. This CDR3 comprises 14 residues. This clonotype was counted many times. TCRdb re-derived calls from the RACE reads in MiXCR, one entry per CDR3 protein. The table has roughly 380,000 distinct CDR3 sequences, approximately 5.1% seen once; the top ten hold approximately 2.4%.

The chain recombines TRBV25-1 with TRBJ1-6; D unresolved. The source was whole blood, collected in connection with sensitization to the hapten diphenylcyclopropenone (DPC). This receptor was obtained from a woman aged 50 to 65 with alopecia areata. Some clones in this sample may be carry-over from other donors' samples. The CDR3 loop reads CASSLAVSNSPLHF. CDR3 coding DNA: TGTGCCAGCAGCCTGGCCGTTTCAAATTCACCCCTCCACTTT.